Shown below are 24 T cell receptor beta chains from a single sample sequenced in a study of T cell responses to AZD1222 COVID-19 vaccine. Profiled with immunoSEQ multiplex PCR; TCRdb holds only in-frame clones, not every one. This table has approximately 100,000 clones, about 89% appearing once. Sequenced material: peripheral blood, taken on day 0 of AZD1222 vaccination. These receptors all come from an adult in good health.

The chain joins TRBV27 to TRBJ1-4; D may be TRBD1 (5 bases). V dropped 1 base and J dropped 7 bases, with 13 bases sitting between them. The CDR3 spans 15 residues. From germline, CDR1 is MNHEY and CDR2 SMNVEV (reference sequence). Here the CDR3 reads CASSLWAVGGEKLFF. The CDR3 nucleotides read TGTGCCAGCAGTTTATGGGCAGTGGGGGGTGAAAAACTGTTTTTT.

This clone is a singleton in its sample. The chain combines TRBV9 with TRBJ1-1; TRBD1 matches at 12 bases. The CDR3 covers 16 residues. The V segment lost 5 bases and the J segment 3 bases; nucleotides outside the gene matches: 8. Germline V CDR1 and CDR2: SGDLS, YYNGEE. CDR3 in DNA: TGTGCCAGCAGTCCGGGGACAGGGGGCCTCTACACTGAAGCTTTCTTT. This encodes CASSPGTGGLYTEAFF.

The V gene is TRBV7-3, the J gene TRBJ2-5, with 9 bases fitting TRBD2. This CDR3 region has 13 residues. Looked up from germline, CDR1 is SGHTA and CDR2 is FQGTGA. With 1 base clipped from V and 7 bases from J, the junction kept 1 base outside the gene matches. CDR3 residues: CASSLISGGTQYF. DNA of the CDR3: TGTGCCAGCAGCTTAATTAGCGGGGGGACCCAGTACTTC.

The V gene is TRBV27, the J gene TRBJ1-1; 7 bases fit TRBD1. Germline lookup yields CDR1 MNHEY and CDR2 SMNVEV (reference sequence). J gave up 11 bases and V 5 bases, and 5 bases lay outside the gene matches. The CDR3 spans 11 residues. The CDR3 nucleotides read TGTGCCAGCAGTACAGGGGCGACGGCTTTCTTT. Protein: CASSTGATAFF.

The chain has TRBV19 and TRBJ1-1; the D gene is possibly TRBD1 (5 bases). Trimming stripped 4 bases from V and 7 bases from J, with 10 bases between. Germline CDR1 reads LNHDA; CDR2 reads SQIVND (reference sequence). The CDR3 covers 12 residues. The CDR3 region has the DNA TGTGCCAGTAGTACGGGGGGGTTTGAAGCTTTCTTT. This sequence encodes CASSTGGFEAFF.

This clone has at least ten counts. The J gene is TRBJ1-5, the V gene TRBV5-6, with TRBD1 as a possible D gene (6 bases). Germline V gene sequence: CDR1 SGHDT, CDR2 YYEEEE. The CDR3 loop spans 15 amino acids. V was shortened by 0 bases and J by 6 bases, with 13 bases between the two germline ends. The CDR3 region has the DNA TGTGCCAGCAGCTTGGAGGACAGATTAGCTCAGCCCCAGCATTTT. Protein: CASSLEDRLAQPQHF. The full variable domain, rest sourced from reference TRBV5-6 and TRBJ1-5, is DAGVTQSPTHLIKTRGQQVTLRCSPKSGHDTVSWYQQALGQGPQFIFQYYEEEERQRGNFPDRFSGHQFPNYSSELNVNALLLGDSALYLCASSLEDRLAQPQHFGDGTRLSIL.

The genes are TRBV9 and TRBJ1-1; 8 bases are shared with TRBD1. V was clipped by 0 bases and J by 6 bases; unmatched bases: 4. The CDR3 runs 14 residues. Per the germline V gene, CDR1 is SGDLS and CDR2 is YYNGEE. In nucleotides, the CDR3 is TGTGCCAGCAGCGTAGCGCAGGGGGCCGCTGAAGCTTTCTTT. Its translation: CASSVAQGAAEAFF.

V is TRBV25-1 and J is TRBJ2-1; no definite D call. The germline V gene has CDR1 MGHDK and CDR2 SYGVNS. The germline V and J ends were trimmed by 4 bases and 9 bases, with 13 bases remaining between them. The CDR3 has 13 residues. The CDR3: CASSGAYLGEQFF. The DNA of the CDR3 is TGTGCCAGCAGTGGGGCTTATCTGGGTGAGCAGTTCTTC.

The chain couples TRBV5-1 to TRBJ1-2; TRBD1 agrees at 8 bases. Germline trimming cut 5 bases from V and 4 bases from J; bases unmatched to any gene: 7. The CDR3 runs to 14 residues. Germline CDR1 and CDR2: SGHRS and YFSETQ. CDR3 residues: CASRPGGLGYGYTF. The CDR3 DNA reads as TGCGCCAGCAGACCAGGGGGCCTTGGCTATGGCTACACCTTC. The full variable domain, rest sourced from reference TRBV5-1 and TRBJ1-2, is KAGVTQTPRYLIKTRGQQVTLSCSPISGHRSVSWYQQTPGQGLQFLFEYFSETQRNKGNFPGRFSGRQFSNSRSEMNVSTLELGDSALYLCASRPGGLGYGYTFGSGTRLTVV.

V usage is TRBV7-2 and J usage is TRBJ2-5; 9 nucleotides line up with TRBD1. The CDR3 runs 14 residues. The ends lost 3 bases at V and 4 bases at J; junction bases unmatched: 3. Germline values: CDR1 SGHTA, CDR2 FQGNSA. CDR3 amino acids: CASSFNRGRETQYF. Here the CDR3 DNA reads TGTGCCAGCAGCTTCAACAGGGGGCGAGAGACCCAGTACTTC.

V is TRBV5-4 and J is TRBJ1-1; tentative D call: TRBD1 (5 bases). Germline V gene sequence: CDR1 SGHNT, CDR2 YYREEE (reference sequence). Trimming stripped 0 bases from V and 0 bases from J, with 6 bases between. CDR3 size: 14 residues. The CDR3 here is CASSLGTLNTEAFF. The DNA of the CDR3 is TGTGCCAGCAGCTTGGGGACACTGAACACTGAAGCTTTCTTT.

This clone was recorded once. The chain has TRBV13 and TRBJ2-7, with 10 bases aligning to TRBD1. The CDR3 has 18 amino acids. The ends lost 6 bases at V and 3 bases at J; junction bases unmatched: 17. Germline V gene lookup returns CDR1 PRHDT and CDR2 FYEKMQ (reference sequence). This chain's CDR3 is CASSWSGQGKRLDYEQYF. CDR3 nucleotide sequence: TGTGCCAGCAGTTGGTCGGGACAGGGGAAACGTCTGGACTACGAGCAGTACTTC. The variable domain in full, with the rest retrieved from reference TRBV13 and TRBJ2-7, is AAGVIQSPRHLIKEKRETATLKCYPIPRHDTVYWYQQGPGQDPQFLISFYEKMQSDKGSIPDRFSAQQFSDYHSELNMSSLELGDSALYFCASSWSGQGKRLDYEQYFGPGTRLTVT.

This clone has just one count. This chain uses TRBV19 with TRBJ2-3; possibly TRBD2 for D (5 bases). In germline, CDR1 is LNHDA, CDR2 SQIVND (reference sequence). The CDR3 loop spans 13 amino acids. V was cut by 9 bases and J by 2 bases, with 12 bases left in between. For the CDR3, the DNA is TGTGCCAGCCGTACGGGGTACACAGATACGCAGTATTTT. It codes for CASRTGYTDTQYF. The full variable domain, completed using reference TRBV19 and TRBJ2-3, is DGGITQSPKYLFRKEGQNVTLSCEQNLNHDAMYWYRQDPGQGLRLIYYSQIVNDFQKGDIAEGYSVSREKKESFPLTVTSAQKNPTAFYLCASRTGYTDTQYFGPGTRLTVL.

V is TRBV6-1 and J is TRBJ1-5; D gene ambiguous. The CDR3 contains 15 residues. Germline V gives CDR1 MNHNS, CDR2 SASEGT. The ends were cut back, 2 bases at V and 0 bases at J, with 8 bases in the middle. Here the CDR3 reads CASSERSNSNQPQHF. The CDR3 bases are TGTGCCAGCAGTGAAAGGAGTAATAGCAATCAGCCCCAGCATTTT.

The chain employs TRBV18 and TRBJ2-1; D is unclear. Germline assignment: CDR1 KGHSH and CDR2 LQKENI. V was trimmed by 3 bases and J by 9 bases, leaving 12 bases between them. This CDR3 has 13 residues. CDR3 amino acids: CASSPGLDSEQFF. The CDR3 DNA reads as TGTGCCAGCTCACCGGGGTTGGATTCTGAGCAGTTCTTC.

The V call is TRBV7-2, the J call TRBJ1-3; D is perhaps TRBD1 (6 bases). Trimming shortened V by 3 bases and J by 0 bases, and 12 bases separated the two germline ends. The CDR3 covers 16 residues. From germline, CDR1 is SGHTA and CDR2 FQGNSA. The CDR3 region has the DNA TGTGCCAGCAGCTTGGGGGGGCAGATCTCTGGAAACACCATATATTTT. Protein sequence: CASSLGGQISGNTIYF.

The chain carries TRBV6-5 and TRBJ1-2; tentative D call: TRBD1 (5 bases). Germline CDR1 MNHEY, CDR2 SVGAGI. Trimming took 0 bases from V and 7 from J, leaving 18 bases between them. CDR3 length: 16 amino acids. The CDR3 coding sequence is TGTGCCAGCAGTTACTCTTCGGGACTAGCATCGATTGGCTACACCTTC. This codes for CASSYSSGLASIGYTF.

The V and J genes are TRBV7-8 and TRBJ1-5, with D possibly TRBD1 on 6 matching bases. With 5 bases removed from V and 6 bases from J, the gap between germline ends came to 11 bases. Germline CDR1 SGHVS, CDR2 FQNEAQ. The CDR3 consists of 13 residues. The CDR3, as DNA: TGTGCCAGCAGCGTCGAACAGGGTCAGCCCCAGCATTTT. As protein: CASSVEQGQPQHF.

The DNA for the CDR3 is TGTGCCAGCAGTCTTCGGGAGAGCTATGGCTACACCTTC. It encodes CASSLRESYGYTF. This rearrangement joins TRBV28 to TRBJ1-2; no firm D call. V shed 5 bases and J shed 4 bases, with 11 bases lying between them. The germline V gene has CDR1 MDHEN and CDR2 SYDVKM. The CDR3 has 13 amino acids.

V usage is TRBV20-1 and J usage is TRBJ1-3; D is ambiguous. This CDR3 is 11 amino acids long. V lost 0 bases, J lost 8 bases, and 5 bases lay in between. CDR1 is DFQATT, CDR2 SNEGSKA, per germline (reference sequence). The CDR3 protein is CSARDLDTIYF. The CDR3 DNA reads TGCAGTGCTAGAGATCTGGACACCATATATTTT.

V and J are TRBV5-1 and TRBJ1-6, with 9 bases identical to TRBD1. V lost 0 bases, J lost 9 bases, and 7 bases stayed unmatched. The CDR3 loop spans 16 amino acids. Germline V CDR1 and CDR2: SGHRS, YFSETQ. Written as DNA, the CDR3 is TGCGCCAGCAGCTTGGCAGACAGGGGGATGGGTTCACCCCTCCACTTT. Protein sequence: CASSLADRGMGSPLHF.

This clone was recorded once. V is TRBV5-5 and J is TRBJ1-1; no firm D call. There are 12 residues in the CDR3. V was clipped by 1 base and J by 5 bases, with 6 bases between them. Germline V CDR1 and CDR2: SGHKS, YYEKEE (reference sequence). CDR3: CASSLLGTEAFF. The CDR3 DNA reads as TGTGCCAGCAGCTTGTTGGGAACTGAAGCTTTCTTT.

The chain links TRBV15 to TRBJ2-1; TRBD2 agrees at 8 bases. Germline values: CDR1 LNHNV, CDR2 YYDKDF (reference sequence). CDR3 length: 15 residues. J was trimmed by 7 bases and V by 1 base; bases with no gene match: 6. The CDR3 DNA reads TGTGCCACCAGCAGAGCGAGCGGGGGAGCAAATGAGCAGTTCTTC. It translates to CATSRASGGANEQFF.

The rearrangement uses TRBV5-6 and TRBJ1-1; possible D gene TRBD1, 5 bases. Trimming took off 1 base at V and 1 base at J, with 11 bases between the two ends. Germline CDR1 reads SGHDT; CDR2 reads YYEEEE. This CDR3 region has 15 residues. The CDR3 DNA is TGTGCCAGCAGCTTGCATGACAGACCGAACACTGAAGCTTTCTTT. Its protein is CASSLHDRPNTEAFF.